This is a list of T cell receptor beta chains from one sample in a study of cytomegalovirus exposure and HLA in healthy donors. Sequencing used immunoSEQ multiplex PCR; TCRdb keeps in-frame clones, though not all of them. The sample holds roughly 170,000 clones, 84% seen once. Sequencing input: PBMCs. Receptor source: a young man in good health and CMV-seronegative. Each CDR3 is given with its conserved first and last residue. Each record gives: D gene, V gene, clone size, J gene, CDR3 DNA, CDR3 protein. A D gene is named only where the DNA matches it firmly. The size of a clone is reported for some rows only, either as once, few or many, or as a class for expanded clones.

>TRBD1|TRBV28|few|TRBJ2-7
TGTGCCAGCAGTCCCCCGGGACAGGGCACCGAGCAGTACTTC
CASSPPGQGTEQYF
>TRBD1|TRBV19|-|TRBJ1-2
TGTGCCAGTAGTATCTATAGTGGGACAGGGTATGGCTACACCTTC
CASSIYSGTGYGYTF
>TRBD2|TRBV4-3|-|TRBJ2-2
TGCGCCAGCAGCCAAGGTCGGGAGGGGTACACCGGGGAGCTGTTTTTT
CASSQGREGYTGELFF
>-|TRBV6-6|once|TRBJ1-5
TGTGCCAGCAGCCAAACTGATCTGAGTGCGCAACAGCATTTT
CASSQTDLSAQQHF
>-|TRBV4-1|few|TRBJ1-1
TGCGCCAGCAGCCAGACGGACACCGCGACTGCTGAAGCTTTCTTT
CASSQTDTATAEAFF
>-|TRBV28|-|TRBJ2-2
TGTGCCAGCACCCCACTCCACACCGGGGAGCTGTTTTTT
CASTPLHTGELFF
>TRBD1|TRBV7-6|once|TRBJ1-4
TGTGCCAGCAGCCTGGAGACAGGGAATAATGAAAAACTGTTTTTT
CASSLETGNNEKLFF
>-|TRBV6-5|-|TRBJ1-6
TGTGCCAGCGGGGGGGCCGCAGGGAATTCACCCCTCCACTTT
CASGGAAGNSPLHF
>TRBD1|TRBV29-1|few|TRBJ1-2
TGCAGCGTTGAAGCGGACAGGTTCTATGGCTACACCTTC
CSVEADRFYGYTF
>-|TRBV9|-|TRBJ1-6
TGTGCCAGCAGCCTTCGCGAAAATTCACCCCTCCACTTT
CASSLRENSPLHF
>-|TRBV5-1|-|TRBJ2-1
TGCGCCAGCAGCCGCCGACAGCCCGTAGGTGGATACAATGAGCAGTTCTTC
CASSRRQPVGGYNEQFF
>-|TRBV5-4|few|TRBJ1-1
TGTGCCAGCAGCTTTGGGCACCGGGGGAGGGCTGAAGCTTTCTTT
CASSFGHRGRAEAFF
>-|TRBV28|few|TRBJ2-7
TGTGCCACCTCTCGAGGCCTCTACGAGCAGTACTTC
CATSRGLYEQYF
>-|TRBV29-1|-|TRBJ2-1
TGCAGCGTTGTGTACGGGGTGCATGAGCAGTTCTTC
CSVVYGVHEQFF
>-|TRBV30|-|TRBJ2-7
TGTGCCTGGAGTGTTAGAGGACAGCCCTACGAGCAGTACTTC
CAWSVRGQPYEQYF
>-|TRBV27|-|TRBJ2-2
TGTGCCAGCAGTCCGAGGGGGAGCACCGGGGAGCTGTTTTTT
CASSPRGSTGELFF
>TRBD1|TRBV7-8|-|TRBJ1-6
TGTGCCAGCAGCTCGACGGGACAGGGGAATCCACCCCTCCACTTT
CASSSTGQGNPPLHF
>TRBD2|TRBV11-2|-|TRBJ2-7
TGTGCCAGCAGCTCCACGGGACTAGCGGGGGACCACTCCTACGAGCAGTACTTC
CASSSTGLAGDHSYEQYF
>TRBD1|TRBV5-4|-|TRBJ2-3
TGTGCCAGCAGCTTTTCAGGGACAGGAGATACGCAGTATTTT
CASSFSGTGDTQYF
>TRBD2|TRBV7-6|-|TRBJ2-1
TGTGCCAGCAGCTTATGGGCGGGAGGCACCCTTAGAAGCTCCTACAATGAGCAGTTCTTC
CASSLWAGGTLRSSYNEQFF
>TRBD2|TRBV19|few|TRBJ2-7
TGTGCCAGAAGGAGGGGACTAGCGGGTCGACACTCCTACGAGCAGTACTTC
CARRRGLAGRHSYEQYF
>-|TRBV21-1|-|TRBJ1-5
TGTGCCAGCAGCAAAAAACAGGGGCATCATCAGCCCCAGCATTTT
CASSKKQGHHQPQHF
>-|TRBV6-5|-|TRBJ2-1
TGTGCCAGCAGTTTCCAAGGGGTTTCCTACAATGAGCAGTTCTTC
CASSFQGVSYNEQFF
>-|TRBV30|-|TRBJ2-1
TGTGCCTGGAGCGACATCAATGAGCAGTTCTTC
CAWSDINEQFF
>-|TRBV11-3|-|TRBJ2-3
TGTGCCAGCAGCTTAACCCCTCGGGGGGATACGCAGTATTTT
CASSLTPRGDTQYF
>-|TRBV7-2|few|TRBJ1-2
TGTGCCAGCAGCTTAGGGACAGAATATGGCTACACCTTC
CASSLGTEYGYTF
>TRBD1|TRBV19|-|TRBJ1-2
TGTGCCAGTAGCCCTGGGACAGCAAACTATGGCTACACCTTC
CASSPGTANYGYTF
>TRBD1|TRBV9|-|TRBJ2-2
TGTGCCAGCAGCGCGGGGGACAGGGGGCGATCGAACACCGGGGAGCTGTTTTTT
CASSAGDRGRSNTGELFF
>TRBD1|TRBV2|-|TRBJ2-7
TGTGCCAGCAGTGAAAGGGACAGGGTCTACGAGCAGTACTTC
CASSERDRVYEQYF
>TRBD1|TRBV6-1|-|TRBJ1-5
TGTGCCAGCAGACAGGGGGCAGGGAATCAGCCCCAGCATTTT
CASRQGAGNQPQHF
>TRBD1|TRBV7-9|-|TRBJ2-7
TGTGCCAGCAGCCCAGGGACAGTTCCTAGCTCCTACGAGCAGTACTTC
CASSPGTVPSSYEQYF
>-|TRBV7-7|-|TRBJ1-4
TGTGCCAGCAGCTCCCAACGGGGGGCGTATGAAAAACTGTTTTTT
CASSSQRGAYEKLFF
>-|TRBV10-3|few|TRBJ2-7
TGTGCCATCAGTGAGTCTTCAGGGGTATACGAGCAGTACTTC
CAISESSGVYEQYF
>TRBD1|TRBV5-1|-|TRBJ1-1
TGCGCCAGCAGCTTGGACAGGGGAAACACTGAAGCTTTCTTT
CASSLDRGNTEAFF
>-|TRBV13|few|TRBJ2-4
TGTGCCAGCAGCTTTTCAACCAAAAACATTCAGTACTTC
CASSFSTKNIQYF
>TRBD1|TRBV7-8|-|TRBJ2-2
TGTGCCAGCAGCTTAGGACAGGGACAGGGAAAGACGGGGGAGCTGTTTTTT
CASSLGQGQGKTGELFF
>TRBD1|TRBV28|once|TRBJ2-4
TGTGCCAGCAGCTCACAGGGGGCATTAGCCAAAAACATTCAGTACTTC
CASSSQGALAKNIQYF
>-|TRBV29-1|-|TRBJ1-4
TGCAGCGTTGAAGAGCCACTAGCTAATGAAAAACTGTTTTTT
CSVEEPLANEKLFF
>-|TRBV30|-|TRBJ2-6
TGTGCCTGTACAAGCTCTGGGGCCAACGTCCTGACTTTC
CACTSSGANVLTF
>TRBD2|TRBV5-6|-|TRBJ2-7
TGTGCCAGCAGCTATTGGGCCGGGGAGGGATCCTACGAGCAGTACTTC
CASSYWAGEGSYEQYF
>TRBD1|TRBV5-1|few|TRBJ2-7
TGCGCCAGCAGCTCGTCCCCGACAGGGGGCTACGAGCAGTACTTC
CASSSSPTGGYEQYF
>TRBD2|TRBV28|-|TRBJ2-4
TGTGCCAGCAGCACAAGCGGCCGGGGGGTTCAGTACTTC
CASSTSGRGVQYF
>TRBD1|TRBV6-5|-|TRBJ2-7
TGTGCCAGCACCCGAGGGGGCGGCTACGAGCAGTACTTC
CASTRGGGYEQYF
>-|TRBV7-6|-|TRBJ1-2
TGTGCCAGCAGCCCGATCTACCGGGACTCGAGCTACACCTTC
CASSPIYRDSSYTF
>-|TRBV19|-|TRBJ1-3
TGTGCCAGCGCACCTAATCAACGCGACTCTGGAAACACCATATATTTT
CASAPNQRDSGNTIYF
>TRBD2|TRBV6-5|-|TRBJ2-1
TGTGCCAGCAAAGCGGGGAGTGAGCAGTTCTTC
CASKAGSEQFF
>TRBD1|TRBV2|-|TRBJ2-6
TGTGCCAGCAGTGCTCAGGGGGAAAGCTCTGGGGCCAACGTCCTGACTTTC
CASSAQGESSGANVLTF
>TRBD1|TRBV6-6|-|TRBJ1-6
TGTGCCAGCAGTCGCGACAGGGGATCTAATTCACCCCTCCACTTT
CASSRDRGSNSPLHF
>TRBD1|TRBV5-1|-|TRBJ2-1
TGCGCCAGCAGCGCGACAGGGCCCCCCTACAATGAGCAGTTCTTC
CASSATGPPYNEQFF
>TRBD1|TRBV5-1|-|TRBJ1-1
TGCGCCAGCAGTTCCGGACAGGGGAGGTACACTGAAGCTTTCTTT
CASSSGQGRYTEAFF
>TRBD1|TRBV5-1|-|TRBJ1-2
TGCGCCAGCAGCCCCGGGACAGCCCCGGGGGGCTACACCTTC
CASSPGTAPGGYTF
>-|TRBV7-9|-|TRBJ2-5
TGTGCCAGCAGCTTCTCCAATTTTTTAAGCAAGACCCAGTACTTC
CASSFSNFLSKTQYF
>-|TRBV9|-|TRBJ2-7
TGTGCCAGCAGCCCTTCGGCCCCGCAGAGGGAGCAGTACTTC
CASSPSAPQREQYF